This entry lists 12 T cell receptor beta chains sequenced from one sample in a study of cytomegalovirus exposure and HLA in healthy donors. Here immunoSEQ multiplex PCR was the method, and the copy in TCRdb shows in-frame clones only, minus some. The sample includes about 150,000 clones, around nine tenths of them seen just once. Sequenced sample: PBMCs. These receptors were taken from a woman aged 18 to 35 in good health and CMV-seropositive.

The V and J genes are TRBV5-4 and TRBJ2-7; TRBD2 might be the D (6 bases). Germline-derived CDR1 and CDR2 are SGHNT and YYREEE (reference sequence). The CDR3 spans 13 residues. V shed 4 bases and J shed 5 bases, with 13 bases lying between them. The chain's CDR3 is CASSDPGVNEQYF. The CDR3 DNA follows: TGTGCCAGCAGCGACCCGGGAGTAAACGAGCAGTACTTC.

The J gene is TRBJ2-7, the V gene TRBV7-2, with TRBD2 matching 7 bases. J lost 6 bases, V lost 5 bases, and 10 bases had no gene match. The CDR3 loop spans 14 amino acids. Germline V lookup: CDR1 SGHTA, CDR2 FQGNSA. CDR3 coding DNA: TGTGCCAGCAGCCCCGGACTAGTCGTAGGCGAGCAGTACTTC. This translates into CASSPGLVVGEQYF.

The chain employs TRBV5-6 and TRBJ2-7; 12 positions agree with TRBD1. Looked up from germline, CDR1 is SGHDT and CDR2 is YYEEEE. Losses at the gene ends were 2 bases for V and 6 bases for J; bases not matched to a gene: 6. CDR3 length equals 15 residues. The CDR3 nucleotides read TGTGCCAGCAGCTTTGCCGGGACAGGGGGCATCGAGCAGTACTTC. Its translation is CASSFAGTGGIEQYF.

Points on this clone: A far larger clone is one nucleotide away, so this likely arose from a read error. The genes are TRBV5-1 and TRBJ2-2; TRBD2 matches at 16 bases. The CDR3 totals 16 residues. CDR1 and CDR2 (germline): SGHRS, YFSETQ. Trimming cost V 4 bases and J 7 bases; bases outside gene matches: 4. The CDR3 is CASSRGLAGGGGELFF. The DNA of the CDR3 is TGCGCCAGCAGCCGGGGACTAGCGGGAGGGGGCGGGGAGCTGTTTTTT.

This clone was picked up one time. J is TRBJ2-7 and V is TRBV4-3; D ambiguous. The V gene's germline CDR1 is LGHNA and CDR2 YSLEER. CDR3 size: 13 residues. V lost 0 bases and J 7 bases, leaving 10 bases between the germline ends. CDR3 sequence: CASSQDPTLEQYF. DNA of the CDR3: TGCGCCAGCAGCCAAGATCCCACTCTGGAGCAGTACTTC.

This clone appeared a few times. The V call is TRBV10-1, the J call TRBJ2-2; 7 positions match TRBD2. The V gene's germline CDR1 is WNHNN and CDR2 SYGVQD (reference sequence). V shed 3 bases, J shed 4 bases, and the junction held 2 bases outside the gene matches. The CDR3 spans 14 residues. In DNA, the CDR3 is TGCGCCAGCAGTGAACTAGCGTTCACCGGGGAGCTGTTTTTT. This codes for CASSELAFTGELFF.

The chain has TRBV28 and TRBJ2-7, with TRBD1 as a possible D gene (5 bases). The V end lost 6 bases, the J end lost 3 bases, and 15 bases lay between the germline ends. This CDR3 has 14 amino acids. Germline V gene sequence: CDR1 MDHEN, CDR2 SYDVKM. CDR3 DNA: TGTGCCAGCAGATCTCAGGGAAGGGGCTACGAGCAGTACTTC. Translation gives CASRSQGRGYEQYF.

V and J are TRBV25-1 and TRBJ2-7, with 12 bases that match TRBD1. CDR3 size: 14 residues. V trimming: 3 bases; J trimming: 6 bases; junction bases outside the gene matches: 3. The germline V gene has CDR1 MGHDK and CDR2 SYGVNS. CDR3 in amino acids: CASSEGQGAAEQYF. CDR3 DNA: TGTGCCAGCAGTGAGGGACAGGGGGCGGCCGAGCAGTACTTC.

The gene calls are TRBV28 and TRBJ2-1; possibly TRBD2 for D (5 bases). Germline V CDR1 and CDR2: MDHEN, SYDVKM. V was clipped by 10 bases and J by 6 bases, with 16 bases between them. This CDR3 has 13 residues. The CDR3 region is CATRGSPSNEQFF. The CDR3 DNA reads TGTGCCACCCGGGGATCCCCGAGCAATGAGCAGTTCTTC.

V usage is TRBV29-1 and J usage is TRBJ2-7; the D gene is possibly TRBD2 (6 bases). Germline V gives CDR1 SQVTM, CDR2 ANQGSEA. Trimming took off 6 bases at V and 0 bases at J, with 9 bases between the two ends. The CDR3 is 12 residues long. The CDR3 DNA reads as TGCAGCGTGGGGGACTCCTCCTACGAGCAGTACTTC. It is translated as CSVGDSSYEQYF.

Note on this clone: One end of the junction does not line up with germline, which may come from a read error. This chain links TRBV7-7 with TRBJ2-1; 9 nucleotides line up with TRBD2. CDR3 length: 15 amino acids. Germline V gene sequence: CDR1 SSHAT, CDR2 FNYEAQ (reference sequence). CDR3 loop: CASSHRLSGSNEQFF. The DNA for the CDR3 is TGTGCTAGCAGCCACCGTCTTAGCGGGAGCAATGAGCAGTTCTTC.

This chain connects TRBV7-9 to TRBJ2-2; 8 bases line up with TRBD1. The length of the CDR3 is 15 residues. The J segment lost 4 bases and the V segment lost 2 bases, leaving 3 bases of the junction unmatched. Germline-derived CDR1 and CDR2 are SEHNR and FQNEAQ (reference sequence). Written as DNA, the CDR3 is TGTGCCAGCAGCTTACGACAGGGGAGCACCGGGGAGCTGTTTTTT. It yields the protein CASSLRQGSTGELFF.